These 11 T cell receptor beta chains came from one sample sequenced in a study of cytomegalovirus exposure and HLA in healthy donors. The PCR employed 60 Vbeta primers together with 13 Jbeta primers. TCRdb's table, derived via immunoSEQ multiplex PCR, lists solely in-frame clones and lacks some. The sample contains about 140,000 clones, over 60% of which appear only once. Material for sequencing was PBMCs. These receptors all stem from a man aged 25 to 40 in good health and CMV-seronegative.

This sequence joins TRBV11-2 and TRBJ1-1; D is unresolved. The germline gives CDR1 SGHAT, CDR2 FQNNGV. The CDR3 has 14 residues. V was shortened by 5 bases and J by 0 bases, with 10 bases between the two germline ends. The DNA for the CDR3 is TGTGCCAGCAGCCCTCGGTTCATGAACACTGAAGCTTTCTTT. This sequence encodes CASSPRFMNTEAFF.

The CDR3 spells CASRTDQKSEAFF. As DNA, the CDR3 is TGTGCCAGCCGGACAGACCAGAAGTCTGAAGCTTTCTTT. The rearrangement links TRBV6-1 to TRBJ1-1; D might be TRBD1 (6 bases). V was cut by 8 bases and J by 6 bases, with 16 bases left in between. CDR1 is MNHNS and CDR2 is SASEGT in the germline V gene. This CDR3 is built from 13 residues.

CDR3 sequence (DNA): TGTGCCAGTTCTTCCCCGACTAGCGCTGAGCAGTTCTTC. Encoded protein: CASSSPTSAEQFF. The rearrangement joins TRBV19 to TRBJ2-1; 8 bases line up with TRBD2. This CDR3 is built from 13 residues. Per the germline V gene, CDR1 is LNHDA and CDR2 is SQIVND (reference sequence). J lost 9 bases, V lost 8 bases, and 9 bases had no gene match.

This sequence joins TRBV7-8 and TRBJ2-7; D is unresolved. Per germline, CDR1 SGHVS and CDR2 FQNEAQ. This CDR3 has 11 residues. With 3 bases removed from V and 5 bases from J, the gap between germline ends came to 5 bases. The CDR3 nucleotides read TGTGCCAGCAGCTTTTTCAACGAGCAGTACTTC. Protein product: CASSFFNEQYF.

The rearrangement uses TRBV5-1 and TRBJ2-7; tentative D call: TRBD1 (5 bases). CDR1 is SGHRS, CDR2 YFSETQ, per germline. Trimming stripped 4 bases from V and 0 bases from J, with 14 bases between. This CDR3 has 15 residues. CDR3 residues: CASSPVRRDSYEQYF. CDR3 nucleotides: TGCGCCAGCAGCCCCGTACGCAGGGACTCCTACGAGCAGTACTTC. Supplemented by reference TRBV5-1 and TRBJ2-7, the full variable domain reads KAGVTQTPRYLIKTRGQQVTLSCSPISGHRSVSWYQQTPGQGLQFLFEYFSETQRNKGNFPGRFSGRQFSNSRSEMNVSTLELGDSALYLCASSPVRRDSYEQYFGPGTRLTVT.

CDR3 in DNA: TGTGCCAGCAAAGCGGGGTTTTCCTACGAGCAGTACTTC. Encoded protein: CASKAGFSYEQYF. V gene TRBV6-5 combines with J gene TRBJ2-7; 7 bases are shared with TRBD2. Germline lookup yields CDR1 MNHEY and CDR2 SVGAGI. The ends lost 7 bases at V and 1 base at J; junction bases unmatched: 4. This CDR3 is 13 amino acids long.

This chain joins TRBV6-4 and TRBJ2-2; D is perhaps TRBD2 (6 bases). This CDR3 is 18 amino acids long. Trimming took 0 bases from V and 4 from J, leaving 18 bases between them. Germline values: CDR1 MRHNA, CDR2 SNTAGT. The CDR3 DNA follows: TGTGCCAGCAGTGACTCTGTGGGAGGTGGAACGGGCACCGGGGAGCTGTTTTTT. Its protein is CASSDSVGGGTGTGELFF.

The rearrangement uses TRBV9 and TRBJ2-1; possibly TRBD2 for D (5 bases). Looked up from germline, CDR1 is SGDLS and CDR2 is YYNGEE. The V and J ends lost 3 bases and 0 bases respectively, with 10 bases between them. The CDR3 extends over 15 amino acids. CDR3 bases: TGTGCCAGCAGCGATAGCGTAAGCTCCTACAATGAGCAGTTCTTC. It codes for CASSDSVSSYNEQFF.

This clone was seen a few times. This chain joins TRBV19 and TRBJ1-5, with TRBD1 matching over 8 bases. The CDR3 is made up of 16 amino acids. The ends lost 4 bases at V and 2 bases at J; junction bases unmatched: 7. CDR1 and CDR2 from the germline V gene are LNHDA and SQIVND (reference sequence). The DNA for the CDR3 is TGTGCCAGTAGTAAAATACAGGGGGAAGGCAATCAGCCCCAGCATTTT. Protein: CASSKIQGEGNQPQHF.

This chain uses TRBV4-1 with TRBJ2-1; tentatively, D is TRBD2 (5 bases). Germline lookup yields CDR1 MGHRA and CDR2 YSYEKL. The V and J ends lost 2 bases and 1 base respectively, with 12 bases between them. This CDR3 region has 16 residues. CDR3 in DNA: TGCGCCAGCAGCCAAATTTCTAGCTCGTCCTACAATGAGCAGTTCTTC. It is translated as CASSQISSSSYNEQFF.

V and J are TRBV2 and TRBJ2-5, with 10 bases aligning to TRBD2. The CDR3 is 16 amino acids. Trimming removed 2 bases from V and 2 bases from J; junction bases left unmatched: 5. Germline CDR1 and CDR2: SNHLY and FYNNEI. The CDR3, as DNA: TGTGCCAGCAGTGAACTTAGCGGGAGGATACAAGAGACCCAGTACTTC. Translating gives CASSELSGRIQETQYF.